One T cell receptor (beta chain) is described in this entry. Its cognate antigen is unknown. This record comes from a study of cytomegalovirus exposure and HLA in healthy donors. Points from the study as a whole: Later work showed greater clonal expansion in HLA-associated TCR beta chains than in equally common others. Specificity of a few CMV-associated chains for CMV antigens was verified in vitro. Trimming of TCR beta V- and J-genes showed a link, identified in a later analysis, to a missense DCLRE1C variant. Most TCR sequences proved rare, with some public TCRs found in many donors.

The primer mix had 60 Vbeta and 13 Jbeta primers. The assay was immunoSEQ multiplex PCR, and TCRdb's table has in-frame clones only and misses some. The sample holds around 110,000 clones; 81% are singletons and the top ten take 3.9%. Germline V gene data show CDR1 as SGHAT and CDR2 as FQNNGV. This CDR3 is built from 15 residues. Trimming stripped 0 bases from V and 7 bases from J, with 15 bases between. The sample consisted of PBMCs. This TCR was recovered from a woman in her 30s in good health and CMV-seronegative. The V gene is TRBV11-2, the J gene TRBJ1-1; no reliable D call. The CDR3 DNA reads TGTGCCAGCAGCTTAGATCGACGAGGTCAGTTTGAAGCTTTCTTT. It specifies CASSLDRRGQFEAFF.